This T cell receptor (beta chain) was sequenced during a study of a mutant IDH1 vaccine in newly diagnosed glioma. Study in general: Vaccines were begun 4-6 weeks after radiotherapy alone, or with temozolomide cycles.

Germline V gene sequence: CDR1 MNHEY, CDR2 SVGAGI. This CDR3 contains 14 residues. V dropped 2 bases and J dropped 3; count of bases not matched to a gene: 3. Study-level points and caveats: Whatever changes occurred in top peripheral T cell clonotypes seemed unrelated to pseudoprogression.

TCRdb's table, derived via immunoSEQ multiplex PCR, lists solely in-frame clones and lacks some. The sample contains some 48,000 clones, roughly 78% of which appear only once. This clone was picked up one time. No antigen is known for it. Stated time point: week 5, during vaccination. Each vaccine dose was 300 ug of mutant IDH1 20-mer peptide, with topical imiquimod. J is TRBJ1-1 and V is TRBV6-5; 7 positions agree with TRBD1. The source material was PBMCs, sampled from a glioma patient whose treatment included an IDH1 peptide vaccine. The sequence came from a woman in her thirties or forties with glioma. DNA of the CDR3: TGTGCCAGCAGTTACAGTCAGGGGGACACTGAAGCTTTCTTT. The encoded protein is CASSYSQGDTEAFF.